Following are 25 T cell receptor beta chains from one sample sequenced in a study of identical twins. TCRdb passed the 5' RACE reads through MiXCR, listing each CDR3 protein once. The table includes 700,000 to 950,000 distinct CDR3 sequences, roughly an eighth detected once. A further study also used this sample, focusing on yellow fever vaccine responses in identical twins.

Sequencing was done on a sample of PBMCs. The receptors shown here come from a woman aged 18-35 years in good health.

The chain joins TRBV6-2 or TRBV6-3 to TRBJ2-5, with D hard to call. CDR1 is MNHEY, CDR2 SVGEGT, per germline. The length of the CDR3 is 12 residues. With 2 bases removed from V and 9 bases from J, the gap between germline ends came to 10 bases. The CDR3 bases are TGTGCCAGCAGTTACCCCTCCCCGTCCCAGTACTTC. Protein sequence: CASSYPSPSQYF.

This clonotype turned up a few times. The V and J genes are TRBV7-6 and TRBJ2-3, with no clear D. Germline lookup yields CDR1 SGHVS and CDR2 FNYEAQ. Trimming pared 3 bases from V and 0 bases from J, leaving 10 bases between. This CDR3 region has 15 residues. The CDR3 DNA is TGTGCCAGCAGCTTGTACAGATCTAGCACAGATACGCAGTATTTT. Translated: CASSLYRSSTDTQYF.

The rearrangement joins TRBV2 to TRBJ1-2, with D tentatively TRBD1 (6 bases). This CDR3 is built from 16 residues. Trimming stripped 6 bases from V and 0 bases from J, with 17 bases between. CDR1 and CDR2 (germline): SNHLY, FYNNEI. The DNA for the CDR3 is TGTGCCAGCAGAGCCGGGACACCAACCGCTAACTATGGCTACACCTTC. Protein product: CASRAGTPTANYGYTF.

V is TRBV2 and J is TRBJ2-2; D ambiguous. Trimming took off 3 bases at V and 1 base at J, with 6 bases between the two ends. The germline CDR1 and CDR2 sequences are SNHLY and FYNNEI. CDR3 size: 14 residues. Written as DNA, the CDR3 is TGTGCCAGCAGTGAGGTCGGGAACACCGGGGAGCTGTTTTTT. Its translation: CASSEVGNTGELFF.

This clonotype appeared a few times. The chain combines TRBV12-3 or TRBV12-4 with TRBJ1-2; D is unresolved. The CDR3 consists of 13 residues. Trimming took off 3 bases at V and 3 bases at J, with 8 bases between the two ends. The CDR3 spells CASSFRFDYGYTF. Written as DNA, the CDR3 is TGTGCCAGCAGTTTTCGATTCGACTATGGCTACACCTTC.

This clonotype was counted a few times. The chain recombines TRBV20-1 with TRBJ2-1; perhaps TRBD2 as D (6 bases). The CDR3 loop spans 14 amino acids. Trimming pared 1 base from V and 2 bases from J, leaving 9 bases between. Germline loops: CDR1 DFQATT, CDR2 SNEGSKA (reference sequence). Here the CDR3 DNA reads TGCAGTGCTAGAGGTGGAGGGACCTACAATGAGCAGTTCTTC. This encodes CSARGGGTYNEQFF.

This clonotype was picked up a small number of times. The chain couples TRBV20-1 to TRBJ2-5; a possible D gene is TRBD1 (6 bases). Trimming stripped 5 bases from V and 4 bases from J, with 14 bases between. The CDR3 sequence is 13 residues long. Germline CDR1 is DFQATT and CDR2 is SNEGSKA (reference sequence). The CDR3 coding sequence is TGCAGTGCTCAAGCTATGGGGGCAGAGACCCAGTACTTC. Its translation is CSAQAMGAETQYF.

The chain uses TRBV6-2 or TRBV6-3 and TRBJ1-2; D perhaps matches TRBD1 (5 bases). Trimming removed 2 bases at V and 2 bases at J, with 9 bases between. Germline-derived CDR1 and CDR2 are MNHEY and SVGEGT. The CDR3 has 14 residues. CDR3 in DNA: TGTGCCAGCAGTTACGGGGGGGACAACTATGGCTACACCTTC. Its translation: CASSYGGDNYGYTF.

In this sample, this clonotype turned up a few times. The chain is built from TRBV5-5 and TRBJ1-4; TRBD1 might be the D (5 bases). There are 12 residues in the CDR3. Germline V gene data show CDR1 as SGHKS and CDR2 as YYEKEE (reference sequence). V shed 7 bases and J shed 6 bases, with 10 bases lying between them. CDR3 region: CASRGADEKLFF. CDR3 bases: TGTGCCAGCCGAGGGGCAGATGAAAAACTGTTTTTT.

This chain links TRBV29-1 with TRBJ1-1, with D unclear. The V gene lost 7 bases and the J gene lost 8 bases, with 14 bases spanning the gap. Germline CDR1 SQVTM, CDR2 ANQGSEA. The CDR3 contains 11 residues. As DNA, the CDR3 is TGCAGCGCCGATACTAGGGCGGAAGCTTTCTTT. This encodes CSADTRAEAFF.

The genes are TRBV5-6 and TRBJ2-3; 9 bases are a match to TRBD1. V dropped 3 bases and J dropped 5; count of bases not matched to a gene: 10. There are 16 residues in the CDR3. CDR1 and CDR2 from the germline V gene are SGHDT and YYEEEE. Here the CDR3 DNA reads TGTGCCAGCAGCTCCCTCGGGACAGGGCGGGGAGATACGCAGTATTTT. Its protein product is CASSSLGTGRGDTQYF.

This clonotype came up many times. The V call is TRBV3-1, the J call TRBJ2-1; TRBD2 matches at 10 bases. The CDR3 sequence is 14 residues long. The V segment lost 4 bases and the J segment 8 bases; nucleotides outside the gene matches: 5. From germline, CDR1 is LGHDT and CDR2 YNNKEL (reference sequence). CDR3 protein: CASSPGGTSDEQFF. The CDR3 DNA reads as TGTGCCAGCAGCCCCGGCGGGACTAGCGATGAGCAGTTCTTC.

This clonotype was observed a few times. The chain is built from TRBV5-1 and TRBJ1-4, with 7 positions matching TRBD1. The CDR3 runs 14 residues. CDR1 and CDR2 (germline): SGHRS, YFSETQ. The V and J ends lost 4 bases and 5 bases, in that order; junction bases with no gene match: 5. Written as DNA, the CDR3 is TGCGCCAGCAGCCAGGGGACAGAAAATGAAAAACTGTTTTTT. Amino acids: CASSQGTENEKLFF.

The gene calls are TRBV3-1 and TRBJ2-7, with D hard to call. The V end was cut by 3 bases, the J end by 5 bases, with 17 bases between. CDR3 length: 15 amino acids. Per germline, CDR1 LGHDT and CDR2 YNNKEL (reference sequence). CDR3 nucleotides: TGTGCCAGCAGCCATGGCCCGGGTCTCCGAAACGAGCAGTACTTC. Residues: CASSHGPGLRNEQYF.

The chain couples TRBV7-8 to TRBJ2-3; 12 nucleotides match TRBD2. V lost 6 bases to trimming and J lost 0 bases; unmatched junction nucleotides: 10. This CDR3 comprises 18 residues. CDR1 and CDR2 (germline): SGHVS, FQNEAQ. The CDR3 nucleotides read TGTGCCAGCAGGGATGGGACTAGCGGGCTGACTAGCACAGATACGCAGTATTTT. Translation gives CASRDGTSGLTSTDTQYF.

The rearrangement links TRBV10-3 to TRBJ1-4, with TRBD1 matching over 10 bases. The ends lost 6 bases at V and 2 bases at J; junction bases unmatched: 3. This CDR3 region has 15 residues. The germline V gene has CDR1 ENHRY and CDR2 SYGVKD. CDR3 sequence reads: CAISRDRGTNEKLFF. CDR3 coding DNA: TGTGCCATCAGCCGGGACAGGGGCACTAATGAAAAACTGTTTTTT.

This clonotype was recorded a few times. This chain links TRBV28 with TRBJ2-2, with D perhaps matching TRBD2 (6 bases). The V gene lost 2 bases and the J gene lost 5 bases, with 12 bases spanning the gap. CDR1 is MDHEN, CDR2 SYDVKM, per germline. CDR3 length: 15 residues. Here the CDR3 reads CASSLGRGETGELFF. In nucleotides, the CDR3 is TGTGCCAGCAGTTTAGGGCGGGGTGAAACCGGGGAGCTGTTTTTT.

This clonotype was recorded at least ten times. The V and J genes are TRBV20-1 and TRBJ1-5; D unclear. CDR1 is DFQATT and CDR2 is SNEGSKA in the germline V gene (reference sequence). The CDR3 is 13 amino acids. The V gene lost 6 bases and the J gene lost 4 bases, with 13 bases spanning the gap. CDR3 protein: CSATALANQPQHF. CDR3 DNA: TGCAGTGCCACTGCCCTGGCAAATCAGCCCCAGCATTTT.

The table lists this clonotype with a few counts. In DNA form, the CDR3 reads TGTGCCACCAGCAGAGAGAGGAGACAGGGTATGGAACCTGAAGCTTTCTTT. Translating it yields CATSRERRQGMEPEAFF. The rearrangement joins TRBV15 to TRBJ1-1, with 7 bases aligning to TRBD1. Germline trimming cut 0 bases from V and 6 bases from J; bases unmatched to any gene: 13. The germline V gene encodes CDR1 LNHNV and CDR2 YYDKDF (reference sequence). This CDR3 has 17 residues.

This clonotype was found a few times. The chain joins TRBV20-1 to TRBJ2-5; TRBD1 might be the D (5 bases). Trimming stripped 3 bases from V and 11 bases from J, with 16 bases between. The germline CDR1 and CDR2 sequences are DFQATT and SNEGSKA (reference sequence). The CDR3 has 12 residues. The CDR3, as DNA: TGCAGTGCTAGGGGCTCGACAGACGTTCAGTACTTC. This sequence encodes CSARGSTDVQYF.

V and J are TRBV12-3 or TRBV12-4 and TRBJ1-5; TRBD1 is a possible D gene (6 bases). Trimming left V 0 bases short and J 2 bases short, with 20 bases between. The CDR3 length is 19 residues. The CDR3 DNA sequence: TGTGCCAGCAGTTTAGCGCAGGGGAGTCCTGGTTTGGGCAATCAGCCCCAGCATTTT. Translating it yields CASSLAQGSPGLGNQPQHF.

The sample holds a few counts of this clonotype. The chain carries TRBV10-3 and TRBJ2-3; 7 positions match TRBD2. Germline V gene data show CDR1 as ENHRY and CDR2 as SYGVKD. Losses at the gene ends were 5 bases for V and 2 bases for J; bases not matched to a gene: 16. The CDR3 contains 18 residues. The CDR3 sequence is CAISPPSGAGSTTDTQYF. CDR3 nucleotides: TGTGCCATCAGTCCCCCTTCCGGAGCGGGGTCAACCACAGATACGCAGTATTTT.

This clonotype was detected many times. The rearrangement uses TRBV6-1 and TRBJ1-1; perhaps TRBD1 as D (5 bases). Trimming stripped 6 bases from V and 6 bases from J, with 17 bases between. This CDR3 is 14 amino acids long. CDR1 is MNHNS, CDR2 SASEGT, per germline. CDR3 in DNA: TGTGCCAGCAGCATCAGGGAAAATGTGCCTGAAGCTTTCTTT. This encodes CASSIRENVPEAFF.

The chain has TRBV7-9 and TRBJ2-5; D remains ambiguous. The CDR3 has 13 amino acids. The ends were cut back, 3 bases at V and 5 bases at J, with 10 bases in the middle. The germline V gene encodes CDR1 SEHNR and CDR2 FQNEAQ (reference sequence). In nucleotides, the CDR3 is TGTGCCAGCAGCTTCGCGGCTGGGGAGACCCAGTACTTC. Translation gives CASSFAAGETQYF. The full variable domain, in which reference TRBV7-9 and TRBJ2-5 provide the parts outside the CDR3, is DTGVSQNPRHKITKRGQNVTFRCDPISEHNRLYWYRQTLGQGPEFLTYFQNEAQLEKSRLLSDRFSAERPKGSFSTLEIQRTEQGDSAMYLCASSFAAGETQYFGPGTRLLVL.

The rearrangement links TRBV7-2 to TRBJ1-2; tentative D call: TRBD1 (5 bases). This CDR3 has 13 residues. The ends were cut back, 5 bases at V and 4 bases at J, with 11 bases in the middle. Germline-derived CDR1 and CDR2 are SGHTA and FQGNSA. This chain's CDR3 is CASSRTGPYGYTF. DNA for the CDR3: TGTGCCAGCAGCAGAACAGGCCCCTATGGCTACACCTTC.